This entry concerns a single T cell receptor beta chain. Its specificity is not known. These data come from a study of T cell repertoires in cytomegalovirus infection. As for the study in general: A matching HLA type, together with CMV infection, was signaled by public TCR beta signatures.

Via MiXCR, TCRdb re-called the reads, giving one row per CDR3 protein. The sample lists about 97,000 distinct CDR3 sequences; more than 15% were seen once. Findings of the study overall: Individuals carrying CMV plus the relevant HLA were identified by cumulative frequency of public TCR beta families.

The length of the CDR3 is 14 residues. Germline CDR1 DFQATT, CDR2 SNEGSKA (reference sequence). After removal of 0 bases from V and 6 bases from J, the junction contained 4 bases not matched to a gene. Source material: PBMCs. The V call is TRBV20-1, the J call TRBJ2-3; 9 bases line up with TRBD2. This TCR came from a human donor in good health (CMV status not recorded). Some clones in this sample may be carry-over from other donors' samples. The CDR3 region is CSARDLTSGDTQYF. In nucleotides, the CDR3 is TGCAGTGCTAGAGATCTTACTAGCGGGGATACGCAGTATTTT.